These 8 T cell receptor beta chains originate from one sample sequenced in a study of OX40 agonist ivuxolimab in advanced cancers. The protocol used for the library was the immunoSEQ multiplex PCR assay. TCRdb provides this immuneACCESS table in a form limited to in-frame rearrangements. Some clones are lacking; in checked studies, under half of them reflect an unresolved V gene, and why the rest are absent is not known. In this sample the table shows some 73,000 clones, around 83% of which occur a single time. Roughly 8% of the sample goes to the ten largest clones. The starting material was CD4+ or CD8+ T cells sorted from blood, obtained in a trial of the OX40 agonist ivuxolimab. The receptors were sampled from an adult with an advanced solid tumor such as melanoma, head and neck, liver or kidney cancer.

The V gene is TRBV6-1, the J gene TRBJ2-1; D possibly matches TRBD1 or TRBD2 (5 bases each). The length of the CDR3 is 18 residues. Germline V gene lookup returns CDR1 MNHNS and CDR2 SASEGT. V was pared by 2 bases and J by 8 bases, with 25 bases between. The CDR3, as DNA: TGTGCCAGCAGTGAACCACAGTCCGGGACCTCCCCTCGGGATGAGCAGTTCTTC. It translates to CASSEPQSGTSPRDEQFF.

This clone has a handful of counts. This chain uses TRBV28 with TRBJ1-4, with D possibly TRBD1 on 5 matching bases. The length of the CDR3 is 13 residues. In germline, CDR1 is MDHEN, CDR2 SYDVKM. Trimming left V 6 bases short and J 8 bases short, with 13 bases between. The CDR3 here is CASSAGATEKLFF. The CDR3, as DNA: TGTGCCAGCAGCGCCGGGGCCACGGAAAAACTGTTTTTT.

V gene TRBV21-1 combines with J gene TRBJ2-7; the listed D gene, TRBD1, was not tested against the DNA. TRBV21-1 is tagged as a pseudogene. The CDR3 is 18 residues long. The CDR3 reads CASSKPPGQALYPDEQYF. Here the CDR3 DNA reads TGTGCCAGCAGCAAACCACCGGGACAGGCGCTTTATCCCGACGAGCAGTACTTC.

This chain links TRBV6-5 with TRBJ1-2, with D unclear. Germline V gives CDR1 MNHEY, CDR2 SVGAGI. V was cut by 0 bases and J by 4 bases, with 9 bases left in between. This CDR3 has 14 residues. The DNA for the CDR3 is TGTGCCAGCAGTTACTCGAATCAGGTCTATGGCTACACCTTC. It is translated as CASSYSNQVYGYTF.

The gene calls are TRBV10-3 and TRBJ1-2, with 8 bases lining up with TRBD1. The CDR3 runs to 16 residues. V lost 4 bases and J lost 4; bases outside the gene matches: 11. Germline CDR1 and CDR2: ENHRY and SYGVKD. CDR3 sequence (DNA): TGTGCCATCAGTGTCAATGGGGCAGGGGGCGCCTATGGCTACACCTTC. Translating gives CAISVNGAGGAYGYTF.

The chain links TRBV5-1 to TRBJ2-2, with 12 bases fitting TRBD2. Germline CDR1 reads SGHRS; CDR2 reads YFSETQ. This CDR3 has 20 amino acids. The V and J ends lost 6 bases and 4 bases, in that order; junction bases with no gene match: 19. CDR3 region: CASIRTDPSGRARSTGELFF. CDR3 coding DNA: TGCGCCAGCATCCGGACAGATCCTAGCGGGAGGGCGAGGAGCACCGGGGAGCTGTTTTTT.

The CDR3, as DNA: TGTGCCATCAGTCAGGGGGCCGAGCAGTACTTC. This translates into CAISQGAEQYF. The chain has TRBV10-3 and TRBJ2-7; 8 bases map to TRBD1. The CDR3 extends over 11 amino acids. J was trimmed by 6 bases and V by 5 bases; bases with no gene match: 0. Germline CDR1 ENHRY, CDR2 SYGVKD.

The chain recombines TRBV4-1 with TRBJ2-1, with 9 nucleotides matching TRBD2. The germline V gene has CDR1 MGHRA and CDR2 YSYEKL. CDR3 size: 18 residues. J gave up 4 bases and V 1 base, and 11 bases lay outside the gene matches. Here the CDR3 DNA reads TGCGCCAGCAGCCAAGGGCGGATAGCGGGAGTAAGTTACAATGAGCAGTTCTTC. Amino acids: CASSQGRIAGVSYNEQFF.